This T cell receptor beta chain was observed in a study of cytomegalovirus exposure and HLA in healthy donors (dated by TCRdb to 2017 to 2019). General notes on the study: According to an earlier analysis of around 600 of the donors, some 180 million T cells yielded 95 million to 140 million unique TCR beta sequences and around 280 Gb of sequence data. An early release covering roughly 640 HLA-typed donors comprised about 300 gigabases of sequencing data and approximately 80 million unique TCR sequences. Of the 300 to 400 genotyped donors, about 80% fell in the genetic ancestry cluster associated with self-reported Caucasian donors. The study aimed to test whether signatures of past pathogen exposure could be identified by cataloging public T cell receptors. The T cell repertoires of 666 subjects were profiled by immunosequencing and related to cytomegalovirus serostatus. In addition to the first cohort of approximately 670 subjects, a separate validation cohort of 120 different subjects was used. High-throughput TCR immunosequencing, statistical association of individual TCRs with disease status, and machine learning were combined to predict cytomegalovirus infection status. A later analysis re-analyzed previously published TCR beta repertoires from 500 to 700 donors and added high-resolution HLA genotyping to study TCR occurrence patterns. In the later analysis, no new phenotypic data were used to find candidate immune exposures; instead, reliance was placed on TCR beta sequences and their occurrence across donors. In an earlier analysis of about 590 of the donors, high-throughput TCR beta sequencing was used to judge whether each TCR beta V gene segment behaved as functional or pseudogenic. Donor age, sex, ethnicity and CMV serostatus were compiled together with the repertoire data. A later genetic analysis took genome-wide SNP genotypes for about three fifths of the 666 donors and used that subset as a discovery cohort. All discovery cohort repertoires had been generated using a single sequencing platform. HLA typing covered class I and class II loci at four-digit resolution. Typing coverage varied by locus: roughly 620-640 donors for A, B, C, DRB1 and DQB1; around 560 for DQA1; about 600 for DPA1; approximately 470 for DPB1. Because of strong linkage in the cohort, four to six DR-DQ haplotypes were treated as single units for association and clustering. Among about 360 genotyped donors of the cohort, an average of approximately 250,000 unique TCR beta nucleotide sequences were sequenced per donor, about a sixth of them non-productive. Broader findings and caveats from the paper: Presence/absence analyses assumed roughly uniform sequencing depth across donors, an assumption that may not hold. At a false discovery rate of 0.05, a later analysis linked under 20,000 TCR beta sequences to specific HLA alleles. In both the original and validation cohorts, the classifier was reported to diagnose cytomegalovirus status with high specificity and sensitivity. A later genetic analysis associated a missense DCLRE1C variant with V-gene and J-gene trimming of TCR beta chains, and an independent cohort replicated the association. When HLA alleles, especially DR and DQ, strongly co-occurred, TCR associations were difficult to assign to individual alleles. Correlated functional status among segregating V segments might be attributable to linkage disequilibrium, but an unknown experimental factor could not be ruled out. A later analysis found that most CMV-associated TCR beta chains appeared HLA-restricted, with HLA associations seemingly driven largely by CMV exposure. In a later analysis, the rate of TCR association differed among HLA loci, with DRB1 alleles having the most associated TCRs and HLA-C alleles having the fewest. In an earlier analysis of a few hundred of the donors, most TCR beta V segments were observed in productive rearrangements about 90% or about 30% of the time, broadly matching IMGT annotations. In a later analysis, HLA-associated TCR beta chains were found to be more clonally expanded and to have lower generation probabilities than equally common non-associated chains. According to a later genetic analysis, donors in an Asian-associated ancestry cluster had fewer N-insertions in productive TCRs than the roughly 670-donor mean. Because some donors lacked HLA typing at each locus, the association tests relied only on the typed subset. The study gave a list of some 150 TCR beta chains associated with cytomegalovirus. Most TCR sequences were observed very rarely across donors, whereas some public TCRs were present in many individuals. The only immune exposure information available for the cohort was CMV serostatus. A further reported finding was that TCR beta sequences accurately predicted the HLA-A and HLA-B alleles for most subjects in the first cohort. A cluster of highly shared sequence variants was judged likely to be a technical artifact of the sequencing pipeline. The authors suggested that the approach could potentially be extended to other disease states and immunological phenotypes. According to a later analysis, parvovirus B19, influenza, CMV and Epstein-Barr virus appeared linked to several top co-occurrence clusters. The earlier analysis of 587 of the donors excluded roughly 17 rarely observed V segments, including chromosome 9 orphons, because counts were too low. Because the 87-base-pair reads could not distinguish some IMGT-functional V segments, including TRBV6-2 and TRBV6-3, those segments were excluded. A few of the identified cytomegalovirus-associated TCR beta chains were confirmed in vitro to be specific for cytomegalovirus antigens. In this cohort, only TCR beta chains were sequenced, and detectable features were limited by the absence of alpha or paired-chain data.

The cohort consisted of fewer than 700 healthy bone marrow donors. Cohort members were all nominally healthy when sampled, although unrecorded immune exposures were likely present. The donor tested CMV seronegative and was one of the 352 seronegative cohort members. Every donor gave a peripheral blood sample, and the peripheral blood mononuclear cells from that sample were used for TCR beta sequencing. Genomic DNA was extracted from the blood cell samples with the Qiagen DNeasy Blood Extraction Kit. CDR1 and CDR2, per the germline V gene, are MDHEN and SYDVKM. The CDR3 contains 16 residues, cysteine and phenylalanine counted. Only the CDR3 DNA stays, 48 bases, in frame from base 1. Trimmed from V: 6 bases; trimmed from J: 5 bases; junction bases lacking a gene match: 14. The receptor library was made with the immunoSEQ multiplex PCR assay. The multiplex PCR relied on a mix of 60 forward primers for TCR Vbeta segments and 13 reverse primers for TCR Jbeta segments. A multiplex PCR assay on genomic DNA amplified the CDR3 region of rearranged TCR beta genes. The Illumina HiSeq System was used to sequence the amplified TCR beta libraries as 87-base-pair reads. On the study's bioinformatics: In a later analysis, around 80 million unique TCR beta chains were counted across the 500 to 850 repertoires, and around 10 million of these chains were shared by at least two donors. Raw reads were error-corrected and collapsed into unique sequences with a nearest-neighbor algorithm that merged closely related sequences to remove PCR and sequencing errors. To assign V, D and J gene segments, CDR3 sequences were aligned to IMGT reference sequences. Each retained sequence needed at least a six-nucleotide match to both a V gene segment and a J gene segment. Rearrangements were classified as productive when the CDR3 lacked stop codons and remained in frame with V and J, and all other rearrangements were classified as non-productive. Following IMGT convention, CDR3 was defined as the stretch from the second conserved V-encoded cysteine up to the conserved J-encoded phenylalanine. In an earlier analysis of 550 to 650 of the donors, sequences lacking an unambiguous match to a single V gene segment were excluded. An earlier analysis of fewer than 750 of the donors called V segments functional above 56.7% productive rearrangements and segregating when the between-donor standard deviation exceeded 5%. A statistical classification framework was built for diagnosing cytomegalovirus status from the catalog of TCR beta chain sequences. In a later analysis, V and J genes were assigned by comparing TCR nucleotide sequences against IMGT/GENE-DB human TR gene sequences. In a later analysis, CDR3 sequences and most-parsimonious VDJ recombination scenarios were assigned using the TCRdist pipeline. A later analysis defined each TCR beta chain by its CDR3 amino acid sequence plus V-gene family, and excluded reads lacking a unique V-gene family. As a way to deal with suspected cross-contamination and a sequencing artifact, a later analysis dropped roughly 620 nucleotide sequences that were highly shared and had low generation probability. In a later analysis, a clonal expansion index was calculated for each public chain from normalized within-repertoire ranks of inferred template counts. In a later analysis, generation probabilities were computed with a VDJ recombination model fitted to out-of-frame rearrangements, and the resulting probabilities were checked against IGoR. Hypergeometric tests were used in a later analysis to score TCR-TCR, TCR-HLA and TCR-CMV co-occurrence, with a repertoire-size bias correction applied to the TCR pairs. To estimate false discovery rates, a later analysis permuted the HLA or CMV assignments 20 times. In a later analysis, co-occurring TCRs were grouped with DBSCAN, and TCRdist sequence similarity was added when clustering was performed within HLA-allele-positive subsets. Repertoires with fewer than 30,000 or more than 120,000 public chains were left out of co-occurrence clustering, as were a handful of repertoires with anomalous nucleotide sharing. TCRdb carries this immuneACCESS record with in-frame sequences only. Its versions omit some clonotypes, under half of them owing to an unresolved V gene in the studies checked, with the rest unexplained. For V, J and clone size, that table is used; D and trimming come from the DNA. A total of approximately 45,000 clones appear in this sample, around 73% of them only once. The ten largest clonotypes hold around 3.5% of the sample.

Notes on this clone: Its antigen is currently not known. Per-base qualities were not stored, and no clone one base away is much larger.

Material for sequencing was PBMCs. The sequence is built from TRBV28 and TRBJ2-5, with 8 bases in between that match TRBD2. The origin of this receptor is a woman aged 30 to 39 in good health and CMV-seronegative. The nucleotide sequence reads TGTGCCAGCAGCTCCCCAAGGGTAGCGGGATGGGAGACCCAGTACTTC. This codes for CASSSPRVAGWETQYF.